A selection of T cell receptor beta chains follows, all from one sample in a study of OX40 agonist ivuxolimab in advanced cancers. Method: immunoSEQ multiplex PCR; TCRdb's copy keeps in-frame clones and lacks some. The data contain about 80,000 clones, about 90% of them singletons. The sample was CD4+ or CD8+ T cells sorted from blood, taken in a trial of the OX40 agonist ivuxolimab. These receptors came from an adult with an advanced solid tumor such as melanoma, head and neck, liver or kidney cancer. CDR3s include the opening cysteine and the closing phenylalanine or tryptophan. The D gene is left open where the match is weak. Size tells how often a clone was seen (once, few, many) or the class of an expanded clone, and some rows leave it out.

J gene,clone size,V gene,D gene,CDR3 protein,CDR3 DNA
TRBJ2-1,NA,TRBV7-2,TRBD2,CASSLIIAGSYNEQFF,TGTGCCAGCAGCTTAATCATAGCGGGGTCCTACAATGAGCAGTTCTTC
TRBJ1-2,NA,TRBV7-3,TRBD1,CASSLEGPVAGGGYTF,TGTGCCAGCAGCTTAGAGGGCCCGGTGGCAGGGGGCGGCTACACCTTC
TRBJ2-7,NA,TRBV9,NA,CASSVDAGNYEQYF,TGTGCCAGCAGCGTAGACGCGGGAAACTACGAGCAGTACTTC
TRBJ2-5,once,TRBV5-4,NA,CASSDPTGTEETQYF,TGTGCCAGCAGCGACCCTACTGGGACGGAAGAGACCCAGTACTTC
TRBJ1-1,NA,TRBV13,NA,CASRPEGMLTEAFF,TGTGCCAGCAGACCCGAGGGGATGTTGACTGAAGCTTTCTTT
TRBJ2-1,NA,TRBV7-2,TRBD2,CASSPEPSGGPVDEQFF,TGTGCCAGCAGTCCCGAACCTAGCGGGGGGCCGGTGGATGAGCAGTTCTTC
TRBJ2-4,NA,TRBV10-3,TRBD2,CAISEFSDLAGRNIQYF,TGTGCCATCAGTGAGTTTTCCGATCTAGCGGGGAGGAACATTCAGTACTTC
TRBJ2-2,once,TRBV10-2,NA,CASSEFNTGELFF,TGCGCCAGCAGTGAGTTCAACACCGGGGAGCTGTTTTTT
TRBJ1-2,NA,TRBV5-1,NA,CASTGDVLYGYTF,TGCGCCAGCACGGGGGACGTTCTGTATGGCTACACCTTC
TRBJ2-3,NA,TRBV13,NA,CASSGGTSGDTQYF,TGTGCCAGCAGCGGAGGGACCAGCGGAGATACGCAGTATTTT
TRBJ2-2,NA,TRBV13,NA,CASSAPGPGELFF,TGTGCCAGCAGCGCCCCAGGGCCCGGGGAGCTGTTTTTT
TRBJ1-2,NA,TRBV7-2,NA,CASSFDFVYGYTF,TGTGCCAGCAGCTTTGATTTTGTCTATGGCTACACCTTC
TRBJ2-2,NA,TRBV6-4,TRBD1,CASSDAQGQGDTGELFF,TGTGCCAGCAGTGACGCCCAGGGCCAGGGGGACACCGGGGAGCTGTTTTTT
TRBJ2-3,NA,TRBV6-5,NA,CASSYSRTVSTDTQYF,TGTGCCAGCAGTTACTCACGGACAGTTAGCACAGATACGCAGTATTTT
TRBJ2-1,NA,TRBV28,NA,CASSLALAGSVNEQFF,TGTGCCAGCAGTTTAGCCCTAGCTGGCTCGGTCAATGAGCAGTTCTTC
TRBJ1-3,once,TRBV5-1,NA,CATGDGSGNTIYF,TGCGCCACCGGGGACGGCTCTGGAAACACCATATATTTT
TRBJ1-1,once,TRBV27,NA,CASSLFPGPGDEAFF,TGTGCCAGCAGTTTATTTCCGGGGCCAGGAGATGAAGCTTTCTTT
TRBJ1-5,NA,TRBV11-2,TRBD1,CASSHRDSNQPQHF,TGTGCCAGCAGCCACCGGGACAGTAATCAGCCCCAGCATTTT
TRBJ1-5,once,TRBV6-5,NA,CASSSSGAHNQPQHF,TGTGCCAGCAGTTCGTCTGGGGCCCACAATCAGCCCCAGCATTTT
TRBJ1-1,NA,TRBV6-1,NA,CASSLSKRAEAFF,TGTGCCAGCAGTTTGTCTAAGCGGGCTGAAGCTTTCTTT
TRBJ2-2,NA,TRBV5-4,NA,CASSLGGYERSNTGELFF,TGTGCCAGCAGCTTGGGGGGGTATGAAAGGTCGAACACCGGGGAGCTGTTTTTT
TRBJ2-5,NA,TRBV6-4,TRBD2,CASSREASGQETQYF,TGTGCCAGCAGCCGAGAGGCTAGCGGTCAAGAGACCCAGTACTTC
TRBJ1-2,few,TRBV11-2,NA,CASSLGTEIYGYTF,TGTGCCAGCAGTCTCGGGACGGAGATCTATGGCTACACCTTC
TRBJ1-1,NA,TRBV7-6,NA,CASSSDIQEVYNTEAFF,TGTGCCAGCAGCTCAGACATCCAAGAAGTATATAACACTGAAGCTTTCTTT
TRBJ1-5,NA,TRBV5-5,TRBD1,CASSATGGGQPQHF,TGTGCCAGCAGCGCCACAGGGGGCGGTCAGCCCCAGCATTTT
TRBJ2-1,once,TRBV5-6,NA,CASSLLGPKLNEQFF,TGTGCCAGCAGCTTGTTAGGCCCGAAATTAAATGAGCAGTTCTTC
TRBJ1-1,NA,TRBV6-5,NA,CASKADSNTEAFF,TGTGCCAGCAAAGCGGATTCGAACACTGAAGCTTTCTTT
TRBJ2-7,NA,TRBV5-1,TRBD2,CASSLRLAGGEQYF,TGCGCCAGCAGCTTGCGTCTAGCGGGGGGGGAGCAGTACTTC
TRBJ1-3,NA,TRBV19,NA,CASSIVVGPRTDGNTIYF,TGTGCCAGTAGTATAGTAGTGGGACCCCGGACGGACGGAAACACCATATATTTT
TRBJ2-7,once,TRBV5-1,NA,CASSLEASRALSSYEQYF,TGCGCCAGCAGCTTGGAGGCTTCCAGAGCATTAAGCTCCTACGAGCAGTACTTC
TRBJ2-5,NA,TRBV9,NA,CASSRNVIVGTQETQYF,TGTGCCAGCAGCAGAAATGTGATAGTAGGAACGCAAGAGACCCAGTACTTC
TRBJ1-2,NA,TRBV30,TRBD1,CAWSPDRGQLLGGYTF,TGTGCCTGGAGTCCAGACAGGGGACAACTCTTGGGAGGCTACACCTTC
TRBJ2-3,once,TRBV29-1,NA,CSVWGGITDTQYF,TGCAGCGTTTGGGGAGGTATAACAGATACGCAGTATTTT
TRBJ2-5,NA,TRBV7-9,TRBD1,CASSLGETGARETQYF,TGTGCCAGCAGCTTAGGGGAGACAGGGGCGAGGGAGACCCAGTACTTC
TRBJ1-1,NA,TRBV27,NA,CASSLGGGATEAFF,TGTGCCAGCAGTTTGGGCGGGGGGGCCACTGAAGCTTTCTTT
TRBJ2-1,NA,TRBV5-1,TRBD2,CASSGPSRGGAYNEQFF,TGCGCCAGCAGCGGCCCCTCTCGCGGGGGGGCGTACAATGAGCAGTTCTTC
TRBJ1-1,NA,TRBV6-6,NA,CASSYVPNMNTEAFF,TGTGCCAGCAGTTACGTCCCTAACATGAACACTGAAGCTTTCTTT
TRBJ2-7,NA,TRBV13,NA,CASSPGGPSSYEQYF,TGTGCCAGCAGCCCAGGGGGGCCAAGCTCCTACGAGCAGTACTTC
TRBJ1-5,NA,TRBV7-2,NA,CASSLGGGNQPQHF,TGTGCCAGCAGCTTAGGCGGCGGCAATCAGCCCCAGCATTTT
TRBJ2-7,NA,TRBV5-6,TRBD2,CASSWGLAGETYEQYF,TGTGCCAGCAGCTGGGGTTTAGCGGGGGAAACCTACGAGCAGTACTTC
TRBJ1-5,NA,TRBV27,NA,CASSLVGVSNQPQHF,TGTGCCAGCAGTTTAGTGGGGGTAAGCAATCAGCCCCAGCATTTT
TRBJ1-1,NA,TRBV27,NA,CASSLQGGGTYTEAFF,TGTGCCAGCAGTCTCCAGGGTGGGGGCACATACACTGAAGCTTTCTTT
TRBJ2-7,NA,TRBV6-6,TRBD1,CASINRDRDRGYEQYF,TGTGCCAGCATCAATAGGGATCGGGACAGGGGTTACGAGCAGTACTTC
TRBJ2-7,NA,TRBV13,TRBD1,CASSRTGTGGYEQYF,TGTGCCAGCAGCCGTACCGGGACAGGGGGCTACGAGCAGTACTTC
TRBJ1-4,NA,TRBV6-4,NA,CASSDSDNEKLFF,TGTGCCAGCAGTGACTCGGACAATGAAAAACTGTTTTTT
TRBJ2-1,NA,TRBV5-1,NA,CASSFGANEQFF,TGCGCCAGCAGCTTCGGGGCGAATGAGCAGTTCTTC
TRBJ2-5,once,TRBV27,NA,CASGSLPGVETQYF,TGTGCCAGCGGGTCCCTGCCGGGGGTCGAGACCCAGTACTTC
TRBJ2-7,NA,TRBV5-4,NA,CASSSGAWAGEQYF,TGTGCCAGCAGCTCGGGGGCCTGGGCTGGGGAGCAGTACTTC
TRBJ2-5,NA,TRBV7-2,NA,CASSLLGLSGTQYF,TGTGCCAGCAGCTTATTGGGGCTTTCAGGGACCCAGTACTTC
TRBJ1-2,NA,TRBV7-9,NA,CASSLIIDGYTF,TGTGCCAGCAGCTTAATAATTGACGGCTACACCTTC
TRBJ2-7,NA,TRBV5-6,TRBD1,CASSSGTGTYEQYF,TGTGCCAGCAGTTCCGGGACAGGGACCTACGAGCAGTACTTC
TRBJ1-4,NA,TRBV7-9,TRBD1,CASSQQGANEKLFF,TGTGCCAGCAGCCAACAGGGGGCTAATGAAAAACTGTTTTTT
TRBJ1-2,NA,TRBV5-1,NA,CASSPTGPGYTF,TGCGCCAGCAGCCCTACAGGGCCTGGCTACACCTTC
TRBJ2-2,once,TRBV27,TRBD1,CASSLTGGTGELFF,TGTGCCAGCAGTTTGACAGGGGGCACCGGGGAGCTGTTTTTT
TRBJ2-5,NA,TRBV4-2,NA,CASSQGDLGVRETQYF,TGTGCCAGCAGCCAAGGAGACCTGGGGGTCCGGGAGACCCAGTACTTC
TRBJ1-2,NA,TRBV6-5,TRBD1,CASSYGRGLVYGYTF,TGTGCCAGCAGTTACGGCAGGGGGCTGGTCTATGGCTACACCTTC
TRBJ2-5,once,TRBV27,TRBD1,CASSLGTGWGGTQYF,TGTGCCAGCAGTTTAGGGACAGGTTGGGGAGGGACCCAGTACTTC
TRBJ2-7,NA,TRBV6-6,NA,CASSYGAVGAYEQYF,TGTGCCAGCAGTTACGGGGCAGTTGGGGCCTACGAGCAGTACTTC
TRBJ1-1,NA,TRBV5-1,NA,CASSLPQGEAFF,TGCGCCAGCAGCTTACCTCAGGGGGAAGCTTTCTTT